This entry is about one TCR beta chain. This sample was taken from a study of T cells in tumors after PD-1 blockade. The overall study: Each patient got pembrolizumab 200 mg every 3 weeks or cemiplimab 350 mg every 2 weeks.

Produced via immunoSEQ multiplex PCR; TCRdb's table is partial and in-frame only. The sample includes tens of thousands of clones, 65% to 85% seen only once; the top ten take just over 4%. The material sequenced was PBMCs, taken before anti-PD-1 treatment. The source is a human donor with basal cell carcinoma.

CDR3 region: CASSYPPTTNYGYTF. CDR3 sequence (DNA): TGTGCCAGCAGTTACCCTCCGACAACCAACTATGGCTACACCTTC. The chain is built from TRBV6-2 or TRBV6-3 and TRBJ1-2; no clear D gene. Trimming cost V 2 bases and J 2 bases, with 12 bases left between them. From germline, CDR1 is MNHEY and CDR2 SVGEGT. CDR3 size: 15 residues.